The 2 T cell receptor beta chains given below trace back to one sample, sequenced in a study of T cells after somatic rescue of genetic block. Profiling relied on immunoSEQ multiplex PCR, and the TCRdb table lists in-frame clones only, not all of them. The sample consists of 45,000 to 55,000 clones, about 96% of them appearing once. Sequencing used peripheral blood mononuclear cells (PBMCs). The receptors stem from a child younger than two.

CDR3 DNA sequence: TGCGCCAGCAGCCAAGGGAGGTACTCTGGGGCCAACGTCCTGACTTTC. Its protein is CASSQGRYSGANVLTF. The chain links TRBV4-3 to TRBJ2-6, with D tentatively TRBD2 (5 bases). CDR1 and CDR2 (germline): LGHNA, YSLEER. The CDR3 spans 16 residues. Trimming removed 1 base from V and 0 bases from J, with 7 bases in between.

V is TRBV10-1 and J is TRBJ1-5; no clear D. V was trimmed by 7 bases and J by 3 bases, leaving 10 bases between them. This CDR3 comprises 13 residues. CDR1 and CDR2 (germline): WNHNN, SYGVQD (reference sequence). The CDR3 DNA follows: TGCGCCAGCAAATTTCAGGTCAATCAGCCCCAGCATTTT. Its translation is CASKFQVNQPQHF.